This T cell receptor (beta chain) was sequenced in a study of blood T cell repertoires in COVID-19. Looking at the study overall: Italy, Spain and the United States were the sources of the convalescent and acute COVID-19 samples. Sources were T cells, B-cell-depleted T cells, or PBMCs; the material itself was cDNA or gDNA.

Original analysis: Quantification of nucleated cells was approximated via reference gene primer amplification. The protocol was immunoSEQ multiplex PCR, while the TCRdb copy is restricted to in-frame clones and leaves out a portion. Clonal size and the V and J genes are those of that table, whereas D and trimming came from the DNA. Of about 150,000 clones detected, over 60% appear once; the ten largest clones hold roughly 1.5%. The receptor's source is a man older than 75 with acute or convalescent COVID-19. Sequenced material: peripheral blood.

The CDR3 protein is CASSSGAYEQYV. Written as DNA, the CDR3 is TGTGCCAGCAGCTCGGGGGCCTACGAGCAGTACGTC. J is TRBJ2-7 and V is TRBV5-4; D is perhaps TRBD2 (6 bases). V was pared by 3 bases and J by 2 bases, with 6 bases between. CDR1 and CDR2 (germline): SGHNT, YYREEE (reference sequence). The CDR3 sequence is 12 residues long.